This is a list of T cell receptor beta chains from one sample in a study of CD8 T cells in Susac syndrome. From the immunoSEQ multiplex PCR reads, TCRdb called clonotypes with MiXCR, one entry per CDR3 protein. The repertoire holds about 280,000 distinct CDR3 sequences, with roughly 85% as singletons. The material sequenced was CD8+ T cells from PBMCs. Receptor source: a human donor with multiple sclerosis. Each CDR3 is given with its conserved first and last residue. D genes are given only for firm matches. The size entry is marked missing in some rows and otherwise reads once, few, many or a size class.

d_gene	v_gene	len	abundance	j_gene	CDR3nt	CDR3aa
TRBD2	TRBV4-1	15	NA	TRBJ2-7	TGCGCCAGCAGCAGGCGGGGGGGGGAGCGAAACGAGCAGTACTTC	CASSRRGGERNEQYF
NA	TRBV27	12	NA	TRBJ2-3	TGTGCCAGCAGTCCGTTTGGGGATACGCAGTATTTT	CASSPFGDTQYF
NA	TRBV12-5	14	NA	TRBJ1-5	TGTGCTAGTGATTCACAGGAGTCCAATCAGCCCCAGCATTTT	CASDSQESNQPQHF
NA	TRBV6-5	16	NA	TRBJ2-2	TGTGCCAGCAGTTACTCGCGGGGGCGTAGCACCGGGGAGCTGTTTTTT	CASSYSRGRSTGELFF
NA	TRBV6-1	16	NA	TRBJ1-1	TGTGCCAGCAGTCAACAGGCGGGGGAAGGGGGGACTGAAGCTTTCTTT	CASSQQAGEGGTEAFF
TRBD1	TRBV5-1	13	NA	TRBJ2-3	TGCGCCAGCAGGACAGGGGCCACAGATACGCAGTATTTT	CASRTGATDTQYF
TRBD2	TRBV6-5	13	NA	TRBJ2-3	TGTGCCAGCGGACTAGCCGGAACGGATACGCAGTATTTT	CASGLAGTDTQYF
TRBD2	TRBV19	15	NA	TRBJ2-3	TGTGCCAGTAGTCCTCTAGCGGCCTTGAGAGATACGCAGTATTTT	CASSPLAALRDTQYF
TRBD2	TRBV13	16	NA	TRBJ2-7	TGTGCCAGCAGCGTCCTGGGACTACCCAACCCCGGCGAGCAGTACTTC	CASSVLGLPNPGEQYF
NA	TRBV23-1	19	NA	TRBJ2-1	TGCGCCAGCAGTCAGGGAGAGCCATTAAGGACTACAAAGTACAATGAGCAGTTCTTC	CASSQGEPLRTTKYNEQFF
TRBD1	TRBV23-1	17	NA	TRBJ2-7	TGCGCCAGCAGTCAATCAACTTTTCGGACAGGGCCCTACGAGCAGTACTTC	CASSQSTFRTGPYEQYF
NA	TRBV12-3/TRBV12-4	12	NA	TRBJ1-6	TGTGCCAGCAGTTTTGAGCGGATGCCCCTCCACTTT	CASSFERMPLHF
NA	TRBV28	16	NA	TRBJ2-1	TGTGCCAGCAGTTTCGCTAGGGGAGGTGCGTACAATGAGCAGTTCTTC	CASSFARGGAYNEQFF
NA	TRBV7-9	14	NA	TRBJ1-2	TGTGCCAGCAGTTTTTACGAAGGGGCCGATGGCTACACCTTC	CASSFYEGADGYTF
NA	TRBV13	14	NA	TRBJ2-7	TGTGCCAGCAGCTTTGGCGGAGTCTCCTACGAGCAGTACTTC	CASSFGGVSYEQYF
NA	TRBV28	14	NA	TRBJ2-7	TGTGCCAGCAGAGAACCAGGTCCCCGGCGCGAGCAGTACTTC	CASREPGPRREQYF
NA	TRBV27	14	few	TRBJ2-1	TGTGCCAGCAGTCCCGGGACGCCCTACAATGAGCAGTTCTTC	CASSPGTPYNEQFF
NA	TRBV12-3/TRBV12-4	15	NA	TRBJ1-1	TGTGCCAGCAGTTTCCTTCCGACGAGAAACACTGAAGCTTTCTTT	CASSFLPTRNTEAFF
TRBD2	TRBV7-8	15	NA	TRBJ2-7	TGTGCCAGCAGCACCTTGCGGGGGGAAGAGAACGAGCAGTACTTC	CASSTLRGEENEQYF
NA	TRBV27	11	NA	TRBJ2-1	TGTGCCAGCAGTTTCCGGGATGAGCAGTTCTTC	CASSFRDEQFF
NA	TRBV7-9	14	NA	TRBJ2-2	TGTGCCAGCAGCTTCCCCGGGGGATTCGGGGAGCTGTTTTTT	CASSFPGGFGELFF
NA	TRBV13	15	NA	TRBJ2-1	TGTGCCAGCAGTTACGCGGGGGCTCCCTACAATGAGCAGTTCTTC	CASSYAGAPYNEQFF
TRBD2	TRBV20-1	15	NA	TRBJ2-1	TGCAGTGGGGGGGGTGGGCCGAGCTCCTACAATGAGCAGTTCTTC	CSGGGGPSSYNEQFF
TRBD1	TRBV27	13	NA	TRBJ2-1	TGTGCCAGCAGCAGGGGGTCCCTCGGGGAGCAGTTCTTC	CASSRGSLGEQFF
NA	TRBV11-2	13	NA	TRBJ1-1	TGTGCCAGCACCCAGGAGGACGGCTCAGGGGCTTTCTTT	CASTQEDGSGAFF
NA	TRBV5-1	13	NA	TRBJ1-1	TGCGCCAGCAGCTTGACAGGGCGTCCTGAAGCTTTCTTT	CASSLTGRPEAFF
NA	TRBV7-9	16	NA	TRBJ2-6	TGTGCCAGCAGAGGACGGGGGGCGCCTGGGGCCAACGTCCTGACTTTC	CASRGRGAPGANVLTF
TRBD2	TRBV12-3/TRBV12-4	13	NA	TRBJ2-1	TGTGCCAGCAGCCCTGGGGGGGGCAATGAGCAGTTCTTC	CASSPGGGNEQFF
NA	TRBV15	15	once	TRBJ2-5	TGTGCCACCAGCAGACCCTCCTACGAGGGAGAGACCCAGTACTTC	CATSRPSYEGETQYF
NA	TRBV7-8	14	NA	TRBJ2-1	TGTGCCATCAACTTAGACAGCTCCTACAATGAGCAGTTCTTC	CAINLDSSYNEQFF
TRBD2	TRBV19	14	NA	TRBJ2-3	TGTGCCAGTAAGAGCGGGAGGAGGACAGATACGCAGTATTTT	CASKSGRRTDTQYF
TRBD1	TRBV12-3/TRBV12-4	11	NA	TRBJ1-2	TGTGCCAGCAGTCCAGGGGGTGGCTACACCTTC	CASSPGGGYTF
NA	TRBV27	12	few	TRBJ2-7	TGTGCCAGCAGCCGCGGGACCGACGAGCAGTACTTC	CASSRGTDEQYF
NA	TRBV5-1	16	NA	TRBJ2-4	TGCGCCAGCAGCTTACCCCAGGGGCTAGCCAAAAACATTCAGTACTTC	CASSLPQGLAKNIQYF
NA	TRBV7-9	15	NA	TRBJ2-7	TGTGCCAGCAGCCCCCCCCGGGAGAACGCCTACGAGCAGTACTTC	CASSPPRENAYEQYF
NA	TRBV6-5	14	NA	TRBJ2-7	TGTGCCAGCAGTTACTCGAACAGGGCCTACGAGCAGTACTTC	CASSYSNRAYEQYF
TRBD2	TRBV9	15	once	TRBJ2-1	TGTGCCAGCAGCGTAGTGGGGAGGGCCTACAATGAGCAGTTCTTC	CASSVVGRAYNEQFF
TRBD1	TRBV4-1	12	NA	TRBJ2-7	TGCGCCAGCAGCCGACAAGACAGGGTTCAGTACTTC	CASSRQDRVQYF
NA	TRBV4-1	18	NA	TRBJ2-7	TGCGCCAGCAGCCAAAGAGGGGGCCGGGAGTTTAGCTCCTACGAGCAGTACTTC	CASSQRGGREFSSYEQYF
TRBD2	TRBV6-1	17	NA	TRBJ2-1	TGTGCCAGCAGTCCCCGACTAGCGGGCCGCTCCTACAATGAGCAGTTCTTC	CASSPRLAGRSYNEQFF
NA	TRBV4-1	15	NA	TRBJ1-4	TGCGCCAGCAGCCAGGCGACGCGGCATAATGAAAAACTGTTTTTT	CASSQATRHNEKLFF
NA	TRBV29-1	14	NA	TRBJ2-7	TGCAGCGTTGTCGCCCGGCAGTCCTCCTACGAGCAGTACTTC	CSVVARQSSYEQYF
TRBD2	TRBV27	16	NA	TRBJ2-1	TGTGCCAGCAGACCAACCGGGACTAGCGGGTACAATGAGCAGTTCTTC	CASRPTGTSGYNEQFF
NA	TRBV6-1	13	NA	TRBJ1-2	TGTGCCAGCAGTGAATACGGCCATGAAGGCTACACCTTC	CASSEYGHEGYTF
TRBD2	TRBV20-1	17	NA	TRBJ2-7	TGCAGTGCTAGAAGCTCCGGCCTAGCGGTAAGCTCCTACGAGCAGTACTTC	CSARSSGLAVSSYEQYF
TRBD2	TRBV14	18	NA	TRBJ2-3	TGTGCCAACAGCCCCCTCCCGGGACTAGCGCCTCTGAGAGATACGCAGTATTTT	CANSPLPGLAPLRDTQYF
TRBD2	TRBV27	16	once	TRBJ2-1	TGTGCCAGCAGTTCCGGCGGACTAGCGGGTTTCAATGAGCAGTTCTTC	CASSSGGLAGFNEQFF
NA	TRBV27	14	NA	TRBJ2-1	TGTGCCAGCAGTTTCCAATCTGAGTACAATGAGCAGTTCTTC	CASSFQSEYNEQFF
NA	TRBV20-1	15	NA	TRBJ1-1	TGCAGTGCTAGTCCAGGGGAGGGACGGAACACTGAAGCTTTCTTT	CSASPGEGRNTEAFF
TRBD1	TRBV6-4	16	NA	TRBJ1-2	TGTGCCAGCAGTGACAGGCCCCGGACAGGGGCGTATGGCTACACCTTC	CASSDRPRTGAYGYTF
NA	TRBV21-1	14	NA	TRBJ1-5	TGTGCCAGCAGCCCCGGGGGGTACAATCAGCCCCAGCATTTT	CASSPGGYNQPQHF
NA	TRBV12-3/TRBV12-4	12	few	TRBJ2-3	TGTGCCAGCAGTTTTCAGAGAGATACGCAGTATTTT	CASSFQRDTQYF
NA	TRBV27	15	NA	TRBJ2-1	TGTGCCAGCAGTGACCGGGACGGGACCTACAATGAGCAGTTCTTC	CASSDRDGTYNEQFF
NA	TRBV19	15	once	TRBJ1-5	TGTGCCAGTTTACAGGGTCCCGGTAGCAATCAGCCCCAGCATTTT	CASLQGPGSNQPQHF
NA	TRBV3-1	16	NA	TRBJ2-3	TGTGCCAGCAGCCTAACTAGAGATACAAGCACAGATACGCAGTATTTT	CASSLTRDTSTDTQYF
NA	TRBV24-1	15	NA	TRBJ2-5	TGTGCCACCAGTGATTCGTGGGGGACCCAAGAGACCCAGTACTTC	CATSDSWGTQETQYF
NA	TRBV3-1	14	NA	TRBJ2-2	TGTGCCAGCAGCCAAGATCCGGCGGCCGGGGAGCTGTTTTTT	CASSQDPAAGELFF
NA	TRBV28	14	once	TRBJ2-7	TGTGCCAGCAGTTTGTCCCCTAGCCTCTACGAGCAGTACTTC	CASSLSPSLYEQYF
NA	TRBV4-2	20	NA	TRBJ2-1	TGTGCCAGCAGCCAAGATCAAGGCGGGTTCGACGGAAGCTCCTACAATGAGCAGTTCTTC	CASSQDQGGFDGSSYNEQFF
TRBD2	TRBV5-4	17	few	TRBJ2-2	TGTGCCAGCAGCTCCGTAGAGACTAGCCCGAACACCGGGGAGCTGTTTTTT	CASSSVETSPNTGELFF